The 28 T cell receptor beta chains below come from one sample, sequenced in a study of PD-L1 blockade in urothelial cancer. This sample's time point: peripheral blood 6 weeks after treatment start. TCRdb keeps only in-frame clones here, not all; method: immunoSEQ multiplex PCR. The table records about 39,000 clones, around four fifths of them present only once. The sample was PBMCs, taken around atezolizumab (anti-PD-L1) treatment. The origin of the receptors is a man aged 35 to 55 with urothelial cancer.

The chain recombines TRBV4-1 with TRBJ2-2, with a possible D match to TRBD1 (6 bases). The V gene lost 3 bases and the J gene lost 4 bases, with 15 bases spanning the gap. Germline CDR1 reads MGHRA; CDR2 reads YSYEKL. The CDR3 runs 16 residues. CDR3 sequence reads: CASSQATGIITGELFF. CDR3 DNA: TGCGCCAGCAGCCAGGCTACAGGGATTATCACCGGGGAGCTGTTTTTT.

J is TRBJ1-2 and V is TRBV19, with TRBD1 matching 8 bases. After removal of 3 bases from V and 2 bases from J, the junction contained 8 bases not matched to a gene. Germline CDR1 is LNHDA and CDR2 is SQIVND (reference sequence). The CDR3 is made up of 16 amino acids. CDR3 in DNA: TGTGCCAGTAGTATGGAGCAGGGGGCGCTGAACTATGGCTACACCTTC. This gives the protein CASSMEQGALNYGYTF.

The rearrangement uses TRBV7-8 and TRBJ2-3, with 7 bases that match TRBD1. V was pared by 6 bases and J by 2 bases, with 5 bases of the junction left unmatched. The CDR3 length is 14 residues. The V gene's germline CDR1 is SGHVS and CDR2 FQNEAQ. The chain's CDR3 is CASRKQGNTDTQYF. The CDR3 nucleotides are TGTGCCAGCAGAAAACAGGGGAACACAGATACGCAGTATTTT.

This rearrangement joins TRBV28 to TRBJ2-6; a possible D gene is TRBD1 (6 bases). Germline V gene data show CDR1 as MDHEN and CDR2 as SYDVKM. The CDR3 is made up of 19 amino acids. V was cut by 3 bases and J by 3 bases, with 21 bases left in between. CDR3 loop: CASSFGEGRGRGGANVLTF. CDR3 bases: TGTGCCAGCAGTTTTGGTGAGGGCAGGGGCAGGGGTGGGGCCAACGTCCTGACTTTC.

The genes are TRBV4-2 and TRBJ2-1; 7 positions agree with TRBD2. This CDR3 contains 14 residues. Germline V gene data show CDR1 as LGHNA and CDR2 as YNFKEQ. V shed 3 bases, J shed 3 bases, and the junction held 2 bases outside the gene matches. The CDR3 loop reads CASSQSGDYNEQFF. The DNA of the CDR3 is TGTGCCAGCAGCCAGAGCGGGGACTACAATGAGCAGTTCTTC.

This clone was counted once. The gene calls are TRBV7-9 and TRBJ2-6; 8 bases agree with TRBD1. In germline, CDR1 is SEHNR, CDR2 FQNEAQ (reference sequence). V dropped 1 base and J dropped 4; count of bases not matched to a gene: 3. This CDR3 spans 16 amino acids. CDR3 coding DNA: TGTGCCAGCAGCTTAGGACAGGGGTCAGGGGCCAACGTCCTGACTTTC. Translation: CASSLGQGSGANVLTF.

This clone was seen just once. V and J are TRBV10-3 and TRBJ2-3; TRBD2 aligns across 8 bases. The germline gives CDR1 ENHRY, CDR2 SYGVKD. J was trimmed by 4 bases and V by 0 bases; bases with no gene match: 12. The CDR3 contains 18 residues. DNA of the CDR3: TGTGCCATCAGTGAGTCGGGCGGGAGGTTAAAGATATCAGATACGCAGTATTTT. It is translated as CAISESGGRLKISDTQYF.

The rearrangement links TRBV7-2 to TRBJ1-5; D remains ambiguous. CDR1 and CDR2 (germline): SGHTA, FQGNSA. This CDR3 has 14 residues. V lost 2 bases and J 1 base, leaving 6 bases between the germline ends. CDR3 DNA sequence: TGTGCCAGCAGCTTAACTCCGAGCAATCAGCCCCAGCATTTT. Amino acids: CASSLTPSNQPQHF.

The rearrangement joins TRBV29-1 to TRBJ2-3, with 12 bases fitting TRBD2. Germline V gene data show CDR1 as SQVTM and CDR2 as ANQGSEA. Losses at the gene ends were 7 bases for V and 5 bases for J; bases not matched to a gene: 7. This CDR3 is built from 14 residues. CDR3 sequence: CSGRLAGVVDTQYF. CDR3 nucleotide sequence: TGCAGCGGGCGACTAGCGGGAGTTGTAGATACGCAGTATTTT.

The rearrangement uses TRBV11-2 and TRBJ2-2; 7 bases are a match to TRBD2. Germline assignment: CDR1 SGHAT and CDR2 FQNNGV. With 6 bases clipped from V and 0 bases from J, the junction kept 1 base outside the gene matches. This CDR3 is built from 14 residues. CDR3 bases: TGTGCCAGCAGTCTAGCGGCGAACACCGGGGAGCTGTTTTTT. As protein: CASSLAANTGELFF.

CDR3: CASSLEGGYQPQHF. In DNA form, the CDR3 reads TGCGCCAGCAGCTTGGAAGGGGGTTATCAGCCCCAGCATTTT. The V and J genes are TRBV5-1 and TRBJ1-5, with D perhaps TRBD1 (6 bases). V was pared by 0 bases and J by 5 bases, with 9 bases between. CDR3 length: 14 residues. CDR1 is SGHRS, CDR2 YFSETQ, per germline.

V and J are TRBV6-1 and TRBJ1-3; 7 nucleotides agree with TRBD1. With 4 bases clipped from V and 4 bases from J, the junction kept 13 bases outside the gene matches. The CDR3 covers 17 residues. From germline, CDR1 is MNHNS and CDR2 SASEGT. The CDR3 sequence: CASSAGQRTSRGNTIYF. The CDR3 bases are TGTGCCAGCAGTGCGGGACAGCGCACCTCTAGGGGAAACACCATATATTTT.

The V call is TRBV28, the J call TRBJ2-1, with 12 bases identical to TRBD2. Trimming at V came to 5 bases and at J to 9 bases, leaving 8 bases not matched to a gene. Germline lookup yields CDR1 MDHEN and CDR2 SYDVKM. The CDR3 contains 15 residues. The CDR3 here is CASSQLAGGGFEQFF. The CDR3 region has the DNA TGTGCCAGCAGTCAACTAGCGGGAGGAGGGTTTGAGCAGTTCTTC.

CDR3 residues: CASSQDKGSNQPQHF. For the CDR3, the DNA is TGCGCCAGCAGCCAAGATAAGGGGAGCAATCAGCCCCAGCATTTT. This rearrangement joins TRBV4-3 to TRBJ1-5, with a possible D match to TRBD1 (5 bases). Trimming left V 0 bases short and J 1 base short, with 7 bases between. The CDR3 has 15 amino acids. Per germline, CDR1 LGHNA and CDR2 YSLEER.

The rearrangement joins TRBV27 to TRBJ1-1; D gene unclear. Between the trimmed V and J ends, which lost 8 bases and 1 base, there was a span of 11 bases. The CDR3 spans 13 residues. Germline CDR1 and CDR2: MNHEY and SMNVEV (reference sequence). In DNA form, the CDR3 reads TGTGCCAGCTCCCGCCAGTCGAACACTGAAGCTTTCTTT. Translating gives CASSRQSNTEAFF.

The CDR3 bases are TGTGCCAGCAGCTTCAGCGGGAGCAGCTACGAGCAGTACTTC. Translated: CASSFSGSSYEQYF. The chain links TRBV13 to TRBJ2-7; 8 bases align to TRBD2. Trimming removed 3 bases from V and 3 bases from J; junction bases left unmatched: 4. The CDR3 has 14 residues. Germline V gene sequence: CDR1 PRHDT, CDR2 FYEKMQ (reference sequence).

This clone was counted between two and nine times. The genes are TRBV19 and TRBJ2-7; 7 bases are a match to TRBD1. In germline, CDR1 is LNHDA, CDR2 SQIVND (reference sequence). This CDR3 is built from 15 residues. Unmatched junction bases numbered 11, after V lost 5 bases and J lost 4 bases. The CDR3 spells CASSASPGTEYEQYF. The CDR3 nucleotides read TGTGCCAGTAGTGCTTCTCCCGGGACAGAATACGAGCAGTACTTC.

This chain uses TRBV15 with TRBJ2-5; a weak D match, TRBD1 (6 bases). The germline gives CDR1 LNHNV, CDR2 YYDKDF (reference sequence). The CDR3 is 16 amino acids. The germline V and J ends were trimmed by 0 bases and 4 bases, with 15 bases remaining between them. CDR3 residues: CATSRDKMQGRETQYF. DNA for the CDR3: TGTGCCACCAGCAGAGATAAGATGCAGGGGCGAGAGACCCAGTACTTC.

The V and J genes are TRBV7-3 and TRBJ1-3, with 8 bases identical to TRBD1. V shed 8 bases and J 2 bases; nucleotides not matched to a gene: 2. CDR1 is SGHTA and CDR2 is FQGTGA in the germline V gene. The CDR3 consists of 13 residues. The DNA for the CDR3 is TGTGCCAGCGGACAGGGAGCTGGAAACACCATATATTTT. Translating gives CASGQGAGNTIYF.

The genes are TRBV7-2 and TRBJ2-1; tentatively, D is TRBD2 (6 bases). Trimming shortened V by 8 bases and J by 5 bases, and 13 bases separated the two germline ends. Germline CDR1 reads SGHTA; CDR2 reads FQGNSA. The CDR3 length is 13 residues. CDR3 in amino acids: CASGRDPDNEQFF. As DNA, the CDR3 is TGTGCCAGCGGGCGGGACCCCGACAATGAGCAGTTCTTC. The full variable domain, rest sourced from reference TRBV7-2 and TRBJ2-1, is GAGVSQSPSNKVTEKGKDVELRCDPISGHTALYWYRQSLGQGLEFLIYFQGNSAPDKSGLPSDRFSAERTGGSVSTLTIQRTQQEDSAVYLCASGRDPDNEQFFGPGTRLTVL.

The chain uses TRBV28 and TRBJ2-1; 9 bases are a match to TRBD2. CDR3 length: 16 residues. Germline assignment: CDR1 MDHEN and CDR2 SYDVKM. Trimming cost V 3 bases and J 8 bases; bases outside gene matches: 11. For the CDR3, the DNA is TGTGCCAGCAGTTTCCGTACCTATAGCGGGAGCGATGAGCAGTTCTTC. As protein: CASSFRTYSGSDEQFF.

The V call is TRBV27, the J call TRBJ2-7, with TRBD1 matching over 9 bases. J gave up 9 bases and V 11 bases, and 17 bases lay outside the gene matches. From germline, CDR1 is MNHEY and CDR2 SMNVEV (reference sequence). The CDR3 totals 14 residues. This chain's CDR3 is CASREGDRGIGQYF. The CDR3 DNA is TGTGCCTCCCGGGAAGGAGACAGGGGGATTGGGCAGTACTTC.

The chain uses TRBV7-6 and TRBJ2-7; D is possibly TRBD1 (6 bases). Trimming pared 0 bases from V and 6 bases from J, leaving 12 bases between. This CDR3 is built from 14 residues. Germline CDR1 reads SGHVS; CDR2 reads FNYEAQ. The CDR3 bases are TGTGCCAGCAGCTTAGCGGGGTCAGGGGCCGAGCAGTACTTC. It codes for CASSLAGSGAEQYF.

This clone appeared a single time. This chain connects TRBV28 to TRBJ2-7, with D possibly being TRBD1 (5 bases). Germline V gene data show CDR1 as MDHEN and CDR2 as SYDVKM. The CDR3 extends over 14 amino acids. Trimming pared 7 bases from V and 2 bases from J, leaving 15 bases between. The chain's CDR3 is CASTPQTATYEQYF. CDR3 DNA sequence: TGTGCCAGCACTCCCCAGACAGCTACCTACGAGCAGTACTTC.

The chain links TRBV2 to TRBJ2-3; D ambiguous. V was shortened by 5 bases and J by 4 bases, with 10 bases between the two germline ends. The CDR3 contains 13 residues. Germline CDR1 reads SNHLY; CDR2 reads FYNNEI. In DNA, the CDR3 is TGTGCCAGCAGTCCTCGGGTAGCAGATACGCAGTATTTT. It is translated as CASSPRVADTQYF.

V and J are TRBV7-9 and TRBJ2-1, with D uncertain. CDR1 and CDR2 from the germline V gene are SEHNR and FQNEAQ (reference sequence). The CDR3 has 15 residues. V was trimmed by 8 bases and J by 8 bases, leaving 22 bases between them. The CDR3 nucleotides read TGTGCCAGCCTCCCAACAGCTCTCCCCCTGGATGAGCAGTTCTTC. It translates to CASLPTALPLDEQFF.

This chain connects TRBV11-2 to TRBJ2-2, with 11 bases identical to TRBD1. CDR3 length equals 15 residues. J was trimmed by 5 bases and V by 5 bases; bases with no gene match: 4. Germline CDR1 SGHAT, CDR2 FQNNGV. CDR3 loop: CASSRGQGATGELFF. The CDR3 DNA follows: TGTGCCAGCAGCCGAGGACAGGGGGCGACCGGGGAGCTGTTTTTT.

The V call is TRBV7-3, the J call TRBJ1-4, with D unclear. Germline lookup yields CDR1 SGHTA and CDR2 FQGTGA. V was pared by 5 bases and J by 3 bases, with 13 bases between. The CDR3 totals 15 residues. Written as DNA, the CDR3 is TGTGCCAGCAGCCGAGCCCCTGGAGCTAATGAAAAACTGTTTTTT. Its translation is CASSRAPGANEKLFF.